The 32 T cell receptor beta chains below all came from one sample that was sequenced in a study of blood T cells in healthy people across ages. Together with a sample-barcoded 5' primer, a J-beta primer mix was included in a second PCR lasting about 6 to 11 cycles. MiXCR, applied by TCRdb to the 5' RACE reads, yields one record per CDR3 protein. The sample has about 1.6 million distinct CDR3 sequences; about 35% are singletons. Sequencing input: blood. The receptor set was obtained from a woman between 25 and 40 years old in good health.

As to this clonotype: A clone one base away is much larger, so this may be a read error. The gene calls are TRBV10-3 and TRBJ2-3, with a weak D call TRBD1 (6 bases). In germline, CDR1 is ENHRY, CDR2 SYGVKD. This CDR3 is built from 16 residues. V lost 3 bases to trimming and J lost 5 bases, with 18 bases between them. The CDR3 reads CAISDGAGDGGDTQYF. The CDR3 DNA follows: TGTGCCATCAGTGATGGGGCAGGGGACGGTGGAGATACGCAGTATTTT.

The chain uses TRBV2 and TRBJ1-2; D perhaps matches TRBD1 (6 bases). Germline V gene lookup returns CDR1 SNHLY and CDR2 FYNNEI. This CDR3 is 11 amino acids long. Trimming took off 8 bases at V and 7 bases at J, with 11 bases between the two ends. CDR3 in amino acids: CASGEDSGYTF. In nucleotides, the CDR3 is TGTGCCAGCGGGGAGGACAGTGGCTACACCTTC.

The J gene is TRBJ2-3, the V gene TRBV20-1; D is unclear. The CDR3 is 14 amino acids. Looked up from germline, CDR1 is DFQATT and CDR2 is SNEGSKA (reference sequence). Between the trimmed V and J ends, which lost 0 bases and 0 bases, there was a span of 7 bases. The CDR3 DNA follows: TGCAGTGCTAGAGATGTCGGGAGCACAGATACGCAGTATTTT. This gives the protein CSARDVGSTDTQYF.

CDR3 loop: CASSLRVAGGQETQYF. In DNA form, the CDR3 reads TGTGCCAGCAGCTTAAGGGTGGCAGGGGGACAGGAGACCCAGTACTTC. The V and J genes are TRBV7-2 and TRBJ2-7; 7 bases are shared with TRBD1. The end of the DNA is better explained by TRBJ2-5, so the J call may be wrong. The CDR3 consists of 16 residues. Germline V lookup: CDR1 SGHTA, CDR2 FQGNSA.

This clonotype was seen only a few times. The chain joins TRBV7-2 to TRBJ2-3, with TRBD2 identical over 12 bases. Germline V lookup: CDR1 SGHTA, CDR2 FQGNSA. Trimming cost V 3 bases and J 4 bases; bases outside gene matches: 8. CDR3 size: 17 residues. The CDR3 sequence: CASSLLAGGLGADTQYF. As DNA, the CDR3 is TGTGCCAGCAGCTTGCTAGCGGGGGGGCTCGGGGCAGATACGCAGTATTTT.

This clonotype was seen a few times. The chain employs TRBV11-2 and TRBJ2-2; the D gene could be TRBD1 or TRBD2 (6 bases each). Germline V gene sequence: CDR1 SGHAT, CDR2 FQNNGV. CDR3 size: 21 residues. The ends were cut back, 5 bases at V and 0 bases at J, with 28 bases in the middle. The DNA for the CDR3 is TGTGCCAGCAGCCAGTGGCCGCGGGACACCGCTTTTTTCGCGAACACCGGGGAGCTGTTTTTT. Its translation: CASSQWPRDTAFFANTGELFF.

This clonotype has a handful of counts. The chain's CDR3 is CASSPLDRAGEAFF. The CDR3 nucleotides are TGTGCCAGCAGCCCCTTGGACAGGGCAGGTGAAGCTTTCTTT. V gene TRBV7-8 combines with J gene TRBJ1-1; 8 bases agree with TRBD1. The length of the CDR3 is 14 residues. V shed 5 bases, J shed 7 bases, and the junction held 9 bases outside the gene matches. The V gene's germline CDR1 is SGHVS and CDR2 FQNEAQ.

CDR3 loop: CAISTGGPYNEQFF. In nucleotides, the CDR3 is TGTGCCATCAGTACAGGGGGCCCCTACAATGAGCAGTTCTTC. The chain joins TRBV10-3 to TRBJ2-1; 9 bases agree with TRBD1. V dropped 5 bases and J dropped 2; count of bases not matched to a gene: 1. The CDR3 sequence is 14 residues long. The germline gives CDR1 ENHRY, CDR2 SYGVKD.

V usage is TRBV7-3 and J usage is TRBJ2-1; 8 bases match TRBD1. The germline V gene encodes CDR1 SGHTA and CDR2 FQGTGA. CDR3 length: 16 residues. J gave up 4 bases and V 5 bases, and 10 bases lay outside the gene matches. The DNA for the CDR3 is TGTGCCAGCAGCAGATCAGGGGGCTCCGATTACAATGAGCAGTTCTTC. Protein product: CASSRSGGSDYNEQFF.

The chain joins TRBV27 to TRBJ2-7; 8 positions match TRBD2. Germline CDR1 reads MNHEY; CDR2 reads SMNVEV (reference sequence). The V and J ends lost 6 bases and 4 bases, in that order; junction bases with no gene match: 8. This CDR3 comprises 14 residues. CDR3 nucleotides: TGTGCCAGCAGCTTGGGACTAGGAGAGTACGAGCAGTACTTC. Protein: CASSLGLGEYEQYF.

The chain uses TRBV13 and TRBJ1-1, with a possible D match to TRBD1 (5 bases). Germline CDR1 PRHDT, CDR2 FYEKMQ (reference sequence). The CDR3 consists of 16 residues. V lost 5 bases and J 5 bases, leaving 21 bases between the germline ends. The CDR3 protein is CASSPPTAFPFTEAFF. Written as DNA, the CDR3 is TGTGCCAGCAGCCCACCGACAGCGTTCCCCTTTACTGAAGCTTTCTTT.

To note about this clonotype: A much larger clone is a single base away; this may be a read error. The gene calls are TRBV5-1 and TRBJ2-7, with a possible D match to TRBD2 (6 bases). CDR1 SGHRS and CDR2 YFSETQ come from the germline V gene. The CDR3 has 15 amino acids. The CDR3 DNA is TGCGCCAGCAGCTTGATTGCGGGACCTGAATACGGGCAGTACTTC. Translated, it gives CASSLIAGPEYGQYF.

This clonotype has just a few counts. The rearrangement joins TRBV6-1 to TRBJ1-2, with TRBD1 matching over 8 bases. The CDR3 consists of 15 residues. Germline V gene sequence: CDR1 MNHNS, CDR2 SASEGT. V was clipped by 4 bases and J by 4 bases; unmatched bases: 8. In DNA form, the CDR3 reads TGTGCCAGCAGTGCCCGCAGGGGGCGGGCCTATGGCTACACCTTC. It encodes CASSARRGRAYGYTF.

This clonotype was detected a few times. The J gene is TRBJ2-1, the V gene TRBV5-1; D call uncertain. This CDR3 spans 14 amino acids. Germline CDR1 SGHRS, CDR2 YFSETQ. Trimming left V 6 bases short and J 1 base short, with 11 bases between. The CDR3 protein is CASTAASSYNEQFF. As DNA, the CDR3 is TGCGCCAGCACCGCAGCGAGTTCCTACAATGAGCAGTTCTTC. Variable domain in full (rest from reference TRBV5-1 and TRBJ2-1): KAGVTQTPRYLIKTRGQQVTLSCSPISGHRSVSWYQQTPGQGLQFLFEYFSETQRNKGNFPGRFSGRQFSNSRSEMNVSTLELGDSALYLCASTAASSYNEQFFGPGTRLTVL.

This clonotype was seen a few times. This chain uses TRBV9 with TRBJ2-1; 7 positions match TRBD1. Germline-derived CDR1 and CDR2 are SGDLS and YYNGEE. V gave up 1 base and J gave up 6 bases; unmatched junction bases: 4. CDR3 length equals 14 residues. The CDR3: CASSVRGQPNEQFF. The DNA for the CDR3 is TGTGCCAGCAGCGTACGGGGACAGCCCAATGAGCAGTTCTTC.

The V call is TRBV7-2, the J call TRBJ1-1; D might be TRBD1 (5 bases). The germline gives CDR1 SGHTA, CDR2 FQGNSA. This CDR3 has 15 amino acids. Trimming pared 5 bases from V and 2 bases from J, leaving 15 bases between. The CDR3 spells CASSLQGPPNTEAFF. The CDR3 DNA follows: TGTGCCAGCAGCCTCCAGGGTCCCCCCAACACTGAAGCTTTCTTT.

At least ten counts were recorded for this clonotype. The chain has TRBV10-3 and TRBJ2-1; the D gene is possibly TRBD1 (6 bases). The V gene lost 1 base and the J gene lost 2 bases, with 12 bases spanning the gap. There are 16 residues in the CDR3. Germline-derived CDR1 and CDR2 are ENHRY and SYGVKD. CDR3 DNA sequence: TGTGCCATCAGTGAGTTTAGGGGGAGCCCCTACAATGAGCAGTTCTTC. Its protein is CAISEFRGSPYNEQFF.

The chain uses TRBV7-9 and TRBJ1-1, with 8 bases lining up with TRBD1. The junction had 6 bases not matched to a gene; V was cut back by 3 bases and J by 3 bases. CDR3 length: 15 residues. Germline CDR1 and CDR2: SEHNR and FQNEAQ (reference sequence). The DNA for the CDR3 is TGTGCCAGCAGCTTTGGACAGGGAGAGTACACTGAAGCTTTCTTT. Translation: CASSFGQGEYTEAFF. Filled out from reference TRBV7-9 and TRBJ1-1, the complete variable domain reads DTGVSQNPRHKITKRGQNVTFRCDPISEHNRLYWYRQTLGQGPEFLTYFQNEAQLEKSRLLSDRFSAERPKGSFSTLEIQRTEQGDSAMYLCASSFGQGEYTEAFFGQGTRLTVV.

The table lists this clonotype with a few counts. The rearrangement uses TRBV10-3 and TRBJ2-1; 7 nucleotides agree with TRBD2. After removal of 6 bases from V and 8 bases from J, the junction contained 10 bases not matched to a gene. This CDR3 is 14 amino acids long. Germline values: CDR1 ENHRY, CDR2 SYGVKD. The CDR3 is CAIRSGTGRDEQFF. Here the CDR3 DNA reads TGTGCCATCAGGAGTGGGACTGGGAGGGATGAGCAGTTCTTC.

The V gene is TRBV2, the J gene TRBJ1-2; D perhaps matches TRBD1 (5 bases). The CDR3 spans 10 residues. Germline V gene lookup returns CDR1 SNHLY and CDR2 FYNNEI. Trimming took off 11 bases at V and 12 bases at J, with 16 bases between the two ends. The CDR3: CAHTGFYHTF. CDR3 DNA: TGTGCCCACACAGGCTTCTATCACACCTTC.

The chain recombines TRBV7-9 with TRBJ1-6; D is ambiguous. The CDR3 consists of 12 residues. Looked up from germline, CDR1 is SEHNR and CDR2 is FQNEAQ (reference sequence). Trimming took off 5 bases at V and 11 bases at J, with 10 bases between the two ends. The CDR3: CASSVDMAPLHF. The DNA for the CDR3 is TGTGCCAGCAGCGTCGACATGGCACCCCTCCACTTT.

This clonotype has a single count. The gene calls are TRBV9 and TRBJ2-1, with TRBD2 identical over 13 bases. Germline V CDR1 and CDR2: SGDLS, YYNGEE. This CDR3 has 16 residues. Germline trimming cut 4 bases from V and 10 bases from J; bases unmatched to any gene: 11. CDR3: CASSSSGTSGTGEQFF. The CDR3 bases are TGTGCCAGCAGCTCCTCCGGGACTAGCGGGACAGGGGAGCAGTTCTTC. Complete variable domain (other parts from reference TRBV9 and TRBJ2-1): DSGVTQTPKHLITATGQRVTLRCSPRSGDLSVYWYQQSLDQGLQFLIQYYNGEERAKGNILERFSAQQFPDLHSELNLSSLELGDSALYFCASSSSGTSGTGEQFFGPGTRLTVL.

The genes are TRBV12-3 or TRBV12-4 and TRBJ2-2, with TRBD2 identical over 8 bases. The J segment lost 0 bases and the V segment lost 7 bases, leaving 4 bases of the junction unmatched. The CDR3 runs 15 residues. The CDR3: CASTSGLANTGELFF. DNA for the CDR3: TGTGCCAGCACATCGGGACTAGCGAACACCGGGGAGCTGTTTTTT.

The chain uses TRBV12-3 or TRBV12-4 and TRBJ2-5; 7 bases are shared with TRBD1. V gave up 5 bases and J gave up 5 bases; unmatched junction bases: 11. The CDR3 has 15 amino acids. The CDR3: CASSSRDSERETQYF. Written as DNA, the CDR3 is TGTGCCAGCAGTAGCCGGGACAGTGAACGGGAGACCCAGTACTTC.

This rearrangement joins TRBV6-1 to TRBJ1-6; 8 nucleotides line up with TRBD1. The CDR3 extends over 16 amino acids. V lost 2 bases to trimming and J lost 9 bases; unmatched junction nucleotides: 9. Per germline, CDR1 MNHNS and CDR2 SASEGT. CDR3: CASSEYRDRTGSPLHF. The CDR3 region has the DNA TGTGCCAGCAGTGAATACCGGGACAGGACGGGTTCACCCCTCCACTTT.

This clonotype was seen only a few times. The chain combines TRBV20-1 with TRBJ2-4, with TRBD1 matching over 8 bases. Germline lookup yields CDR1 DFQATT and CDR2 SNEGSKA (reference sequence). V gave up 5 bases and J gave up 15 bases; unmatched junction bases: 9. This CDR3 has 11 amino acids. This CDR3 reads CSADQTGVTYF. CDR3 sequence (DNA): TGCAGTGCTGACCAGACAGGGGTCACGTACTTC.

This clonotype was detected only a few times. The chain carries TRBV12-3 or TRBV12-4 and TRBJ1-3; tentative D call: TRBD1 (6 bases). Trimming cost V 6 bases and J 0 bases, with 15 bases left between them. This CDR3 has 16 amino acids. DNA for the CDR3: TGTGCCAGCAGGGGGATTGGACAGCACTCTGGAAACACCATATATTTT. Translated: CASRGIGQHSGNTIYF.

This clonotype appeared a few times. The gene calls are TRBV24-1 and TRBJ2-1; D tentatively reads TRBD1 or TRBD2 (7 bases each). Germline V gene data show CDR1 as KGHDR and CDR2 as SFDVKD. The ends were cut back, 7 bases at V and 5 bases at J, with 14 bases in the middle. This CDR3 comprises 14 residues. The DNA for the CDR3 is TGTGCCACCAGGGGAGGGGGCTTCGACAATGAGCAGTTCTTC. It yields the protein CATRGGGFDNEQFF.

Of note for this clonotype: This clone may be a read error of a much larger clone one base away. The chain links TRBV4-1 to TRBJ2-7; 8 bases fit TRBD2. V was pared by 2 bases and J by 12 bases, with 15 bases of the junction left unmatched. Per the germline V gene, CDR1 is MGHRA and CDR2 is YSYEKL. This CDR3 is 15 amino acids long. CDR3 sequence: CASSQKLAAGETRYF. CDR3 DNA sequence: TGCGCCAGCAGCCAAAAACTAGCGGCGGGGGAGACCCGGTACTTC.

The V and J genes are TRBV3-1 and TRBJ2-5; maybe TRBD1 (6 bases). The CDR3 runs 15 residues. Trimming took off 1 base at V and 5 bases at J, with 14 bases between the two ends. Per the germline V gene, CDR1 is LGHDT and CDR2 is YNNKEL (reference sequence). CDR3 sequence reads: CASSQVPGARETQYF. The CDR3 DNA is TGTGCCAGCAGCCAAGTTCCAGGGGCTAGGGAGACCCAGTACTTC.

This clonotype was seen a handful of times. The rearrangement joins TRBV15 to TRBJ2-3; D is unclear. The V end was cut by 3 bases, the J end by 5 bases, with 15 bases between. The CDR3 consists of 15 residues. Germline CDR1 and CDR2: LNHNV and YYDKDF (reference sequence). The CDR3 region is CATSRNFYGGDTQYF. Here the CDR3 DNA reads TGTGCCACCAGCAGGAACTTCTACGGCGGAGATACGCAGTATTTT.

V gene TRBV20-1 combines with J gene TRBJ2-5; D may be TRBD2 (5 bases). CDR1 is DFQATT and CDR2 is SNEGSKA in the germline V gene (reference sequence). Trimming stripped 6 bases from V and 0 bases from J, with 14 bases between. The CDR3 is made up of 14 amino acids. Here the CDR3 reads CSAFITRDQETQYF. The DNA of the CDR3 is TGCAGTGCCTTTATTACTAGAGACCAAGAGACCCAGTACTTC.